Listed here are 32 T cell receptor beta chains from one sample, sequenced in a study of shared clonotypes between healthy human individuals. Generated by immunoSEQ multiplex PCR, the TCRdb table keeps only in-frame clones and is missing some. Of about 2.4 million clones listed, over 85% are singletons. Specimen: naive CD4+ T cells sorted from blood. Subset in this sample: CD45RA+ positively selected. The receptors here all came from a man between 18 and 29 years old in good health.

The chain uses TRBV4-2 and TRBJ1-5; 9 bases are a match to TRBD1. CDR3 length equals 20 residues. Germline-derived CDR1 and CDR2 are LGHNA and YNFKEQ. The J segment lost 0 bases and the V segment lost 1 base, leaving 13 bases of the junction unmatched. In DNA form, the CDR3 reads TGTGCCAGCAGCCAAGTAGCCGGACAGGGGATAATTTATAGCAATCAGCCCCAGCATTTT. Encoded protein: CASSQVAGQGIIYSNQPQHF.

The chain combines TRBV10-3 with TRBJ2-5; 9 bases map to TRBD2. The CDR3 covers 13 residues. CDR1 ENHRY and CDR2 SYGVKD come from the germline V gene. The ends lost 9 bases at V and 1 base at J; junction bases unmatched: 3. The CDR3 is CAIASGVQETQYF. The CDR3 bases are TGTGCCATAGCTAGCGGGGTCCAAGAGACCCAGTACTTC.

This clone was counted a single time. This CDR3 reads CASSHPDRGYEQYF. The CDR3 region has the DNA TGTGCCAGTAGCCACCCGGACAGGGGATACGAGCAGTACTTC. V is TRBV19 and J is TRBJ2-7, with 9 positions matching TRBD1. Germline CDR1 is LNHDA and CDR2 is SQIVND (reference sequence). V shed 6 bases and J 4 bases; nucleotides not matched to a gene: 7. CDR3 length: 14 amino acids.

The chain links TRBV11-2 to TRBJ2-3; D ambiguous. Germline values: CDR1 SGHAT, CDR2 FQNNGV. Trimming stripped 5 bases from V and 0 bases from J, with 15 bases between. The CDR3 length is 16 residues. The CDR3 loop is CASSPKWQVSTDTQYF. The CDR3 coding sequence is TGTGCCAGCAGCCCAAAGTGGCAGGTTAGCACAGATACGCAGTATTTT. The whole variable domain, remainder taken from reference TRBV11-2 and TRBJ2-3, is EAGVAQSPRYKIIEKRQSVAFWCNPISGHATLYWYQQILGQGPKLLIQFQNNGVVDDSQLPKDRFSAERLKGVDSTLKIQPAKLEDSAVYLCASSPKWQVSTDTQYFGPGTRLTVL.

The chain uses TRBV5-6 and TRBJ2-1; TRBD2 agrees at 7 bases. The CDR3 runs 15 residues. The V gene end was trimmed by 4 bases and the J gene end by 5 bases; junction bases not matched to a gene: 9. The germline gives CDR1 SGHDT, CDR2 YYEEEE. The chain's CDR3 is CASSRRTSGNNEQFF. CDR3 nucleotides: TGTGCCAGCAGCCGACGGACTAGTGGGAACAATGAGCAGTTCTTC.

Here the CDR3 DNA reads TGCGCCAGCAGCCAGACCTTACGGGGACAGGGGAGAGTTGTTAGCAATCAGCCCCAGCATTTT. This translates into CASSQTLRGQGRVVSNQPQHF. The rearrangement joins TRBV4-1 to TRBJ1-5; 10 bases agree with TRBD1. After removal of 3 bases from V and 0 bases from J, the junction contained 17 bases not matched to a gene. The CDR3 consists of 21 residues. The germline V gene encodes CDR1 MGHRA and CDR2 YSYEKL.

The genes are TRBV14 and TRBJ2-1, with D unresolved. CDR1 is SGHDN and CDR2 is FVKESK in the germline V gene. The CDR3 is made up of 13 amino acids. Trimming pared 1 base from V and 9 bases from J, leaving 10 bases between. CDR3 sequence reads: CASSQAGSSEQFF. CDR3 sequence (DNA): TGTGCCAGCAGCCAAGCCGGCTCGAGTGAGCAGTTCTTC.

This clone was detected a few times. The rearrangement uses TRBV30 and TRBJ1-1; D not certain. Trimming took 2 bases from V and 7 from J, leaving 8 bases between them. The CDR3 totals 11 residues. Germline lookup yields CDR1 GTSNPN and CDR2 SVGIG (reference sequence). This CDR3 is CAWSSESEAFF. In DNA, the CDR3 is TGTGCCTGGAGTTCAGAGAGTGAAGCTTTCTTT.

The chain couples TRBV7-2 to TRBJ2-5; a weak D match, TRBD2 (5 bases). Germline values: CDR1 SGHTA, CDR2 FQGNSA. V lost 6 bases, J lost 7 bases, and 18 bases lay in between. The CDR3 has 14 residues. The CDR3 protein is CASSLDWRVGTQYF. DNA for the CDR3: TGTGCCAGCAGTCTCGACTGGCGGGTGGGGACCCAGTACTTC. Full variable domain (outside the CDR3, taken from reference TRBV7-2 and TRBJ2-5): GAGVSQSPSNKVTEKGKDVELRCDPISGHTALYWYRQSLGQGLEFLIYFQGNSAPDKSGLPSDRFSAERTGGSVSTLTIQRTQQEDSAVYLCASSLDWRVGTQYFGPGTRLLVL.

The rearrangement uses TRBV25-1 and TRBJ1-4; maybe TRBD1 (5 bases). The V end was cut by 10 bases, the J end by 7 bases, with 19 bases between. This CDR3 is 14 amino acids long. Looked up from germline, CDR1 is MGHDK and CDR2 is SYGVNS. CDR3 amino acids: CATSRGTGREKLFF. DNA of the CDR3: TGTGCCACCTCGCGGGGCACAGGACGTGAAAAACTGTTTTTT.

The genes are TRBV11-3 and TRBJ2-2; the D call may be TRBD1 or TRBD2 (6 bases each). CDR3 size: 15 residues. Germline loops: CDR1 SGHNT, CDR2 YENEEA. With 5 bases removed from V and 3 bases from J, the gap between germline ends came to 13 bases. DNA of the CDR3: TGTGCCAGCAGCGTGGGGGGCCGGGACACCGGGGAGCTGTTTTTT. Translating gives CASSVGGRDTGELFF.

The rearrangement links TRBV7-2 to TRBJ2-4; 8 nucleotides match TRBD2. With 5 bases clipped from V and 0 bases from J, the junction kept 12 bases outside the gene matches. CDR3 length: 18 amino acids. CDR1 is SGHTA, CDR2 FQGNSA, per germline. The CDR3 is CASSRRGGSKLAKNIQYF. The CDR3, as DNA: TGTGCCAGCAGCCGTCGGGGGGGATCGAAACTAGCCAAAAACATTCAGTACTTC.

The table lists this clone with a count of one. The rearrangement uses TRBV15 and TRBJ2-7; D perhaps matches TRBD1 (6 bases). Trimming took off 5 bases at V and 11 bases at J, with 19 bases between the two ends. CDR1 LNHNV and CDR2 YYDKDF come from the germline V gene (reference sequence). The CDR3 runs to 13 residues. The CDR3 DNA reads TGTGCCACCAGCCCAGGGGATGAGGAGAGGGAGTACTTC. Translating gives CATSPGDEEREYF.

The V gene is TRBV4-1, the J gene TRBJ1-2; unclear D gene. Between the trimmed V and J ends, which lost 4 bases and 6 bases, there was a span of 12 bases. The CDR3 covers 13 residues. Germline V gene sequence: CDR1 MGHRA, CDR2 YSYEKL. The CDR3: CASSPSVLDGYTF. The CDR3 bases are TGCGCCAGCAGCCCCAGCGTTTTGGATGGCTACACCTTC.

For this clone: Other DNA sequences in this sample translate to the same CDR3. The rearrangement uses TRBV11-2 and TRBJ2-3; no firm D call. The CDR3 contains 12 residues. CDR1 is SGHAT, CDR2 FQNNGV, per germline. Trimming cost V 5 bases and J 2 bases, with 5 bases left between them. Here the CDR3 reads CASSPTTDTQYF. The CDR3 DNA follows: TGTGCCAGCAGCCCTACCACAGATACGCAGTATTTT.

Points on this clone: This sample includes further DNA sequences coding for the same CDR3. Here the CDR3 DNA reads TGCGCCAGCAGCTTGGCCGAGAATTATGGCTACACCTTC. This translates into CASSLAENYGYTF. The rearrangement joins TRBV5-1 to TRBJ1-2, with D uncertain. Trimming took off 0 bases at V and 5 bases at J, with 8 bases between the two ends. The germline CDR1 and CDR2 sequences are SGHRS and YFSETQ. This CDR3 region has 13 residues.

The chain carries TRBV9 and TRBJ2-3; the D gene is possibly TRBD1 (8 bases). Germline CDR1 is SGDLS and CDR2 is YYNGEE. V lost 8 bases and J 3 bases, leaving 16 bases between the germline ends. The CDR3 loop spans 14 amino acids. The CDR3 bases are TGTGCCAGACAGGGGGGGTTCGGGACAGATACGCAGTATTTT. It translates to CARQGGFGTDTQYF.

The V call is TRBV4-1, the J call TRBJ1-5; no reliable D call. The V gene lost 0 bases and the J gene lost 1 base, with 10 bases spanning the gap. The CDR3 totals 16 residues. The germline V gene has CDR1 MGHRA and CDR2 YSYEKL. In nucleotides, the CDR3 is TGCGCCAGCAGCCAAGACTACGGGGTGAGCAATCAGCCCCAGCATTTT. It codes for CASSQDYGVSNQPQHF.

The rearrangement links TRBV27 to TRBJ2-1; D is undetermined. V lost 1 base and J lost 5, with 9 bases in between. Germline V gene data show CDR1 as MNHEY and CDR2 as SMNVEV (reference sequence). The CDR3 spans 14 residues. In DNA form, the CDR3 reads TGTGCCAGCAGTTTATTTGGGTCGAACAATGAGCAGTTCTTC. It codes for CASSLFGSNNEQFF.

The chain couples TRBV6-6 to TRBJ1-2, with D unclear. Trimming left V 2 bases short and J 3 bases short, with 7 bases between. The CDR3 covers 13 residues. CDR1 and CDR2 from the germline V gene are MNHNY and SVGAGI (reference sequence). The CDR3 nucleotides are TGTGCCAGCAGTTACCCGGGCGACTATGGCTACACCTTC. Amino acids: CASSYPGDYGYTF.

This chain's CDR3 is CASAVDRGNTGELFF. The CDR3 DNA reads TGCGCCAGCGCTGTGGACAGGGGGAACACCGGGGAGCTGTTTTTT. The genes are TRBV5-1 and TRBJ2-2; 9 positions match TRBD1. This CDR3 comprises 15 residues. After removal of 7 bases from V and 1 base from J, the junction contained 5 bases not matched to a gene. Germline V gene lookup returns CDR1 SGHRS and CDR2 YFSETQ.

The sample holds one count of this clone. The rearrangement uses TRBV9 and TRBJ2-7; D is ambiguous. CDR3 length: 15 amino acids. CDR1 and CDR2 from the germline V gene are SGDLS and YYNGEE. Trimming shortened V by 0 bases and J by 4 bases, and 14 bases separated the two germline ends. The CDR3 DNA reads TGTGCCAGCAGCGTAGAGGATAATTCGAGATACGAGCAGTACTTC. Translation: CASSVEDNSRYEQYF. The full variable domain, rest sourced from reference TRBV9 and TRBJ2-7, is DSGVTQTPKHLITATGQRVTLRCSPRSGDLSVYWYQQSLDQGLQFLIQYYNGEERAKGNILERFSAQQFPDLHSELNLSSLELGDSALYFCASSVEDNSRYEQYFGPGTRLTVT.

DNA for the CDR3: TGTGCTAGTGGTTTGCGGCTAGGTAGCACAGATACGCAGTATTTT. It specifies CASGLRLGSTDTQYF. The chain couples TRBV12-5 to TRBJ2-3; D gene unclear. CDR3 length equals 15 residues. The V and J ends lost 2 bases and 0 bases respectively, with 9 bases between them. Per the germline V gene, CDR1 is LGHNT and CDR2 is FRNRAP.

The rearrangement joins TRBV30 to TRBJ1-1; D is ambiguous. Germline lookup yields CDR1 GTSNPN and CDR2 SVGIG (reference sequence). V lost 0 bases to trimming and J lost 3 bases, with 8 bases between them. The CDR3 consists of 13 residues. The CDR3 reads CAWSVRLDTEAFF. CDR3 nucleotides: TGTGCCTGGAGTGTTAGATTGGACACTGAAGCTTTCTTT. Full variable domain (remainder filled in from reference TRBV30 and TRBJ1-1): SQTIHQWPATLVQPVGSPLSLECTVEGTSNPNLYWYRQAAGRGLQLLFYSVGIGQISSEVPQNLSASRPQDRQFILSSKKLLLSDSGFYLCAWSVRLDTEAFFGQGTRLTVV.

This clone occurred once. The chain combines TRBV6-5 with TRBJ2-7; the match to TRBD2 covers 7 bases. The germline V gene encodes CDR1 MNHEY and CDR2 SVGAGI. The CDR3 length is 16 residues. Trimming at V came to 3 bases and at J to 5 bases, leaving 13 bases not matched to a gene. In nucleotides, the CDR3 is TGTGCCAGCAGTTATGACCGGGACTACCTTCACCACGAGCAGTACTTC. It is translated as CASSYDRDYLHHEQYF.

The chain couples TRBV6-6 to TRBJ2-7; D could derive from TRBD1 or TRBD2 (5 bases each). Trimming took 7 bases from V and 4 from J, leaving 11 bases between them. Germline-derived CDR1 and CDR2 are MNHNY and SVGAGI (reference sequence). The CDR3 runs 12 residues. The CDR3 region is CASTNEGYEQYF. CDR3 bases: TGTGCCAGCACCAACGAGGGGTACGAGCAGTACTTC.

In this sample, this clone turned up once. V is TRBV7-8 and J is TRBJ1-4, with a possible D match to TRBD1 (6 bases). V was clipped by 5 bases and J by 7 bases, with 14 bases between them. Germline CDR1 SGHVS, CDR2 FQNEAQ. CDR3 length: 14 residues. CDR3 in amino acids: CASSKGVRGEKLFF. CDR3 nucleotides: TGTGCCAGCAGCAAGGGGGTGAGAGGTGAAAAACTGTTTTTT.

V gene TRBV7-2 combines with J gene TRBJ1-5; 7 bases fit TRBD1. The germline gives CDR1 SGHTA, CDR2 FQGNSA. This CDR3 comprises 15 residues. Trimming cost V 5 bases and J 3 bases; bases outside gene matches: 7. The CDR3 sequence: CASSAQGRDNQPQHF. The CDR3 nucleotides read TGTGCCAGCAGCGCACAGGGGCGGGACAATCAGCCCCAGCATTTT.

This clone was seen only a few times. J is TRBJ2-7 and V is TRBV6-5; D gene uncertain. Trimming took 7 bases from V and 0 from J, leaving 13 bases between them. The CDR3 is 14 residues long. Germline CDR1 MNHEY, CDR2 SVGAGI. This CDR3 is CASTPTLSSYEQYF. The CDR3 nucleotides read TGTGCCAGCACGCCGACCCTGAGCTCCTACGAGCAGTACTTC.

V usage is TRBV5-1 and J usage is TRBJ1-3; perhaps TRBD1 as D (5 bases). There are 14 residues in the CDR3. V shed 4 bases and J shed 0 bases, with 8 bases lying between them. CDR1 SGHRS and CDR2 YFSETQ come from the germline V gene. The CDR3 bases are TGCGCCAGCAGCGAAGGGGCCTCTGGAAACACCATATATTTT. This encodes CASSEGASGNTIYF.

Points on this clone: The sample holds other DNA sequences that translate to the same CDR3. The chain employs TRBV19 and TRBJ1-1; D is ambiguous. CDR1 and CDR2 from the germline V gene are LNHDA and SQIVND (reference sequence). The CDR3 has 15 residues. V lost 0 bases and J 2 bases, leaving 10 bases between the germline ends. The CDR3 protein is CASSIEGQANTEAFF. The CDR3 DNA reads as TGTGCCAGTAGTATAGAAGGGCAGGCAAACACTGAAGCTTTCTTT.

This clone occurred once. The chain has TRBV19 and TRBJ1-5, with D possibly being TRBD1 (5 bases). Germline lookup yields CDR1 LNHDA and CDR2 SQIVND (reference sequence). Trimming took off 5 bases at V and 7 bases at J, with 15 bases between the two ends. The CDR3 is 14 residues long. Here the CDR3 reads CASSLGRAGQPQHF. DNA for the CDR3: TGTGCCAGTAGTTTGGGCAGGGCGGGACAGCCCCAGCATTTT.